This T cell receptor (beta chain) was obtained from a study of shared T cell receptors in the human thymus. The CDR3 spans 16 residues. V lost 6 bases, J lost 4 bases, and 14 bases stayed unmatched. Germline lookup yields CDR1 MNHEY and CDR2 SMNVEV (reference sequence). The table lists this clone with a few counts. Libraries were prepared by immunoSEQ multiplex PCR; TCRdb keeps only in-frame clonotypes and omits some of them. The sample lists fewer than 700,000 clones, roughly 88% occurring once. The sample was also reused in another study, on human thymus T cells. From that study: Corrective heart surgery yielded resections, and these provided the thymus tissue. Thymic and blood repertoires appeared to show biased V and J gene usage. Highly overlapping thymic repertoires in unrelated individuals were reported by related research.

Sequencing was carried out using thymocytes. The TCR comes from a boy younger than two with a congenital heart defect. The chain has TRBV27 and TRBJ1-2; 7 nucleotides align to TRBD1. CDR3 DNA sequence: TGTGCCAGCAGCCCCAAAACAGGGGACGATGCCTATGGCTACACCTTC. Encoded protein: CASSPKTGDDAYGYTF.